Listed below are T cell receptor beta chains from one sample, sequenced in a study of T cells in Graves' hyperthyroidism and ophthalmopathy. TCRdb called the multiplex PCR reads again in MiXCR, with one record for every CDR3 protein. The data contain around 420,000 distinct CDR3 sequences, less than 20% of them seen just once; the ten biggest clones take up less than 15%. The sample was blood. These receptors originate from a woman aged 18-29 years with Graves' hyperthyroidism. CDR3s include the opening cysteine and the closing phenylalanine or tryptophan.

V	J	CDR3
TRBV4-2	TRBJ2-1	CASSQGGLAALIEQFF
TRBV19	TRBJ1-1	CASNTGDPNTEAFF
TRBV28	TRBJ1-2	CASSSMVLYGYTF
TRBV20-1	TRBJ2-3	CSAVRRPGDTQYF
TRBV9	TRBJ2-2	CASSVQVAGAEGELFF
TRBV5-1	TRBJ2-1	CASSFLADYNEQFF
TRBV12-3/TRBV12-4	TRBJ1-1	CASRNRGLETEAFF
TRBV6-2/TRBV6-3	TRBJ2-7	CASSPGTSGRIAYEQYF
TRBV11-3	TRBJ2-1	CASSSGTSDEQFF
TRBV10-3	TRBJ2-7	CAISRTSGGSYEQYF
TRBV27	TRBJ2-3	CASRQRGTDTQYF
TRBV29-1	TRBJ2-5	CSVEVTLGETQYF
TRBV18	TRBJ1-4	CASSTDGRIEKLFF
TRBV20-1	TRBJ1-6	CSARGLWNSPLHF
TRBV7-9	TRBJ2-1	CASSSFVRDEQFF